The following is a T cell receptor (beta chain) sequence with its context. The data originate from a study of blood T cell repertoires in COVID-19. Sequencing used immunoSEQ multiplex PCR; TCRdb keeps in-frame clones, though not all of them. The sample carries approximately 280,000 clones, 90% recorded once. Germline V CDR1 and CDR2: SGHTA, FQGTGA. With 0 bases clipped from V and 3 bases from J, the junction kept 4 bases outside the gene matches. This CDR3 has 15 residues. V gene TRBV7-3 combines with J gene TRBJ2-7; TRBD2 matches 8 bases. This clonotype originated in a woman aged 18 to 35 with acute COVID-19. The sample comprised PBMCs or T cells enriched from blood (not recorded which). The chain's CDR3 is CASSLTSGSHYEQYF. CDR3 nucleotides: TGTGCCAGCAGCTTAACGAGCGGGAGTCACTACGAGCAGTACTTC.